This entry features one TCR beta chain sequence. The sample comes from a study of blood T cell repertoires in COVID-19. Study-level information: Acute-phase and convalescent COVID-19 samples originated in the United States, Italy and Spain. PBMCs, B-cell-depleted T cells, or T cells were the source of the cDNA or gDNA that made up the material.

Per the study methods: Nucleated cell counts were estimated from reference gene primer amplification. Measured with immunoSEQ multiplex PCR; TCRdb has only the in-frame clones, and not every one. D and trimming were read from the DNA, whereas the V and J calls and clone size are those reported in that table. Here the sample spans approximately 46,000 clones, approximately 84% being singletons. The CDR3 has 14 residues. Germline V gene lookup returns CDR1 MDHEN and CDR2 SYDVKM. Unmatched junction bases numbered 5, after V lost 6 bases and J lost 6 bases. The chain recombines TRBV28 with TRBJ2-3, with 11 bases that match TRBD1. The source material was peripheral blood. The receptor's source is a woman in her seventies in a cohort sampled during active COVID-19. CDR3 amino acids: CASRGQGGMDTQYF. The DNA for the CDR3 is TGTGCCAGCAGGGGACAGGGGGGCATGGATACGCAGTATTTT.